This is a list of T cell receptor beta chains from one sample in a study of technical replicates of blood from a handful of donors. The table came from immunoSEQ multiplex PCR; TCRdb's copy has only in-frame clones and leaves some out. This table has about 66,000 clones, less than 98% appearing once. The sample was T cells isolated from PBMCs. The receptor set was obtained from a human donor in good health. CDR3s include the opening cysteine and the closing phenylalanine or tryptophan. D genes are given only for firm matches. Only some rows state a clone size, as once, few, many or a class for expanded clones.

>TRBJ2-1|.|TRBV30|.
TGTGCCTGGAGTGTACAGTACGACAATGAGCAGTTCTTC
CAWSVQYDNEQFF
>TRBJ2-4|.|TRBV25-1|.
TGTGCCAGCAGTGAATATGGAGGTTCTAAAAACATTCAGTACTTC
CASSEYGGSKNIQYF
>TRBJ1-5|.|TRBV27|.
TGTGCCAGCAGTTTGTACTACAATCAGCCCCAGCATTTT
CASSLYYNQPQHF
>TRBJ1-1|once|TRBV6-5|.
TGTGCCAGCAGTTACGGACAGGAAGCTTTCTTT
CASSYGQEAFF
>TRBJ1-5|few|TRBV10-2|.
TGCGCCAGCAGATCAGGGATGAGTCAGCCCCAGCATTTT
CASRSGMSQPQHF
>TRBJ2-7|.|TRBV27|TRBD2
TGTGCCAGCAGCGATAGGACTAGCGGTACCTACGAGCAGTACTTC
CASSDRTSGTYEQYF
>TRBJ2-1|.|TRBV9|.
TGTGCCAGCAGCCCCCCGTGGATAGCTGGTTACAATGAGCAGTTCTTC
CASSPPWIAGYNEQFF
>TRBJ2-3|.|TRBV28|.
TGTGCCAGCAGTTTCACGGGGGAACTAGATACGCAGTATTTT
CASSFTGELDTQYF
>TRBJ2-3|.|TRBV7-8|.
TGTGCCAGCAGCTCCCGGGACTCCACAGATACGCAGTATTTT
CASSSRDSTDTQYF
>TRBJ1-5|.|TRBV19|TRBD1
TGTGCCAGTAGCAATACAGGGGTTCAGCCCCAGCATTTT
CASSNTGVQPQHF
>TRBJ2-2|.|TRBV2|TRBD1
TGTGCCAGCACCGCCGGACAGGGGGCGAACGGGGAGCTGTTTTTT
CASTAGQGANGELFF
>TRBJ2-1|.|TRBV2|.
TGTGCCAGCAGGGCCAGGGATTACAATGAGCAGTTCTTC
CASRARDYNEQFF
>TRBJ1-5|.|TRBV9|.
TGTGCCAGCAGCGCCCAAGGAGGTAGCAATCAGCCCCAGCATTTT
CASSAQGGSNQPQHF
>TRBJ1-4|.|TRBV2|.
TGTGCCAGCTGTCAGACTAGGCAGCTTACCATAGATTCACCGGGAAAACTGTTTTTT
CASCQTRQLTIDSPGKLFF
>TRBJ2-3|.|TRBV5-1|TRBD1
TGCGCCAGCAGCTATGGACAGGGGGTGCTAACAGATACGCAGTATTTT
CASSYGQGVLTDTQYF
>TRBJ2-1|.|TRBV5-1|TRBD2
TGCGCCAGCAGCCAACTAGCGAGAGTTCACAATGAGCAGTTCTTC
CASSQLARVHNEQFF
>TRBJ2-2|.|TRBV2|TRBD2
TGTGCCAGCAAGTTCAGGACTAGCGGGAGGGCGAACACCGGGGAGCTGTTTTTT
CASKFRTSGRANTGELFF
>TRBJ2-7|.|TRBV5-6|TRBD1
TGTGCCAGCAGCCCGACAGGGAGTTCCTACGAGCAGTACTTC
CASSPTGSSYEQYF
>TRBJ2-2|.|TRBV7-9|TRBD2
TGTGCCAAGGGACTAGCGGAGAACACCGGGGAGCTGTTTTTT
CAKGLAENTGELFF
>TRBJ1-2|.|TRBV5-1|TRBD1
TGCGCCAGCAGCTTGCCGGGACAGGGATATGGCTACACCTTC
CASSLPGQGYGYTF
>TRBJ2-7|.|TRBV4-2|TRBD2
TGTGCCAGCAGCCAAGAACTAGAACTAGCGGAAGGCTACGAGCAGTACTTC
CASSQELELAEGYEQYF
>TRBJ2-7|.|TRBV18|TRBD1
TGTGCCAGCTCATCGGGGACAGGGACCTACGAGCAGTACTTC
CASSSGTGTYEQYF
>TRBJ2-1|.|TRBV23-1|TRBD2
TGCGCCAGCAGTCAACCGGGGGGACTAGCCTCCTACAATGAGCAGTTCTTC
CASSQPGGLASYNEQFF
>TRBJ2-7|.|TRBV6-5|.
TGTGCCAGCAGTCCGTCAGCGGTCTCCTACGAGCAGTACTTC
CASSPSAVSYEQYF
>TRBJ1-5|.|TRBV7-2|.
TGTGCCAGCAGTTCTTCCAGGGGAGTTGATCAGCCCCAGCATTTT
CASSSSRGVDQPQHF
>TRBJ1-2|.|TRBV19|TRBD1
TGTGCCAGTAGACGGGACAGGACTAGCTATGGCTACACCTTC
CASRRDRTSYGYTF
>TRBJ2-7|.|TRBV19|.
TGTGCCAGTAGTATTCCGGGACAAAACCTCTACGAGCAGTACTTC
CASSIPGQNLYEQYF
>TRBJ2-7|.|TRBV7-9|.
TGTGCCAGCAGCTTAGGTTCCGGACTGGCCGAATGGTACTACGAGCAGTACTTC
CASSLGSGLAEWYYEQYF
>TRBJ2-1|.|TRBV4-2|TRBD2
TGTGCCAGCAGCCAAATGACTAGCCCCAATGAGCAGTTCTTC
CASSQMTSPNEQFF
>TRBJ2-4|.|TRBV6-5|.
TGTGCCAGCAGTTACTCGGGGGGAGCCAAAAACATTCAGTACTTC
CASSYSGGAKNIQYF
>TRBJ2-7|.|TRBV30|.
TGTGCCTGGGGTGTTGCGAACGAGCAGTACTTC
CAWGVANEQYF
>TRBJ2-4|.|TRBV6-5|TRBD1
TGTGCCAGCAGTCGGGGACAGGGAAACATTCAGTACTTC
CASSRGQGNIQYF